This T cell receptor (beta chain) was observed in a study of blood T cell repertoires in COVID-19. Study overall: Acute-phase and convalescent COVID-19 samples originated in the United States, Italy and Spain. PBMCs, B-cell-depleted T cells, or T cells provided the cDNA or gDNA that made up the material.

Germline V gene sequence: CDR1 MNHEY, CDR2 SMNVEV (reference sequence). The CDR3 loop spans 17 amino acids. Losses at the gene ends were 5 bases for V and 1 base for J; bases not matched to a gene: 14. Original handling: Estimation of nucleated cell counts relied on the amplification of reference gene primers. Data came from immunoSEQ multiplex PCR; TCRdb stores just in-frame clones and leaves some out. Clone size and V and J calls were adopted from that table, with D and trimming inferred from the DNA. The sample includes around 130,000 clones, roughly 90% seen only once; the top ten take more than 2%. This clone was counted once.

Sequences were obtained from peripheral blood. This TCR was recovered from a man between 65 and 85 years old with active COVID-19. The chain employs TRBV27 and TRBJ2-7, with 7 bases matching TRBD1. For the CDR3, the DNA is TGTGCCAGCAGTCTCAACTTAGGACAGGATCCTTCCTACGAGCAGTACTTC. Protein: CASSLNLGQDPSYEQYF.